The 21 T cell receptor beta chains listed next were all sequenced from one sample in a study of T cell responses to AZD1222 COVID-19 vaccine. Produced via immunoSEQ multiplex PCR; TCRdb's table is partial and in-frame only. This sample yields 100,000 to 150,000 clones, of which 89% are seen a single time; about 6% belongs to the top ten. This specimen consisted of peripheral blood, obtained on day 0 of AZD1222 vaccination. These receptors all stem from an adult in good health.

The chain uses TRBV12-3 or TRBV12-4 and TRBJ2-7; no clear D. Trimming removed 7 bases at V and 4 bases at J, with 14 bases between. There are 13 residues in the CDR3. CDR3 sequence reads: CASTHDGEYEQYF. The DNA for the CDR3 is TGTGCCAGCACCCACGATGGGGAATACGAGCAGTACTTC.

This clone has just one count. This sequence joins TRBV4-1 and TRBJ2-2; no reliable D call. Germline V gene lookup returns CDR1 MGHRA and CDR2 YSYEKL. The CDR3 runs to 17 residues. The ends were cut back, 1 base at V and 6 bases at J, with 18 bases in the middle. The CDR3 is CASSQVPHSTLAGELFF. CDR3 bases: TGCGCCAGCAGCCAAGTCCCCCACTCGACCCTAGCCGGGGAGCTGTTTTTT.

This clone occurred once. In DNA, the CDR3 is TGTGCCAGCACCAAGACAACCGGCCGCCGGACGCTAGCTAACTATGGCTACACCTTC. This gives the protein CASTKTTGRRTLANYGYTF. J is TRBJ1-2 and V is TRBV28, with D uncertain. The CDR3 runs 19 residues. Deletions cut 7 bases from V and 0 bases from J, with 27 bases between. Germline-derived CDR1 and CDR2 are MDHEN and SYDVKM.

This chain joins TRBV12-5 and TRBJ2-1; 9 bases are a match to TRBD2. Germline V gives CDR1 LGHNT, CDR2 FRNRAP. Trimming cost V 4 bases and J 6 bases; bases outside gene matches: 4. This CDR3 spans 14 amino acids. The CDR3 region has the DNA TGTGCTAGTGGTTCCGGGACTAGCATCAATGAGCAGTTCTTC. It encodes CASGSGTSINEQFF. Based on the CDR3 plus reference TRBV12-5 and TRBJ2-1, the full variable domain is DARVTQTPRHKVTEMGQEVTMRCQPILGHNTVFWYRQTMMQGLELLAYFRNRAPLDDSGMPKDRFSAEMPDATLATLKIQPSEPRDSAVYFCASGSGTSINEQFFGPGTRLTVL.

The CDR3 region has the DNA TGTGCCAGCAGCCCGACCCAAATGGTCGAAAAACTGTTTTTT. This translates into CASSPTQMVEKLFF. V usage is TRBV5-8 and J usage is TRBJ1-4; no firm D call. The CDR3 length is 14 residues. V was shortened by 4 bases and J by 8 bases, with 15 bases between the two germline ends. CDR1 SGHTS and CDR2 YDEGEE come from the germline V gene.

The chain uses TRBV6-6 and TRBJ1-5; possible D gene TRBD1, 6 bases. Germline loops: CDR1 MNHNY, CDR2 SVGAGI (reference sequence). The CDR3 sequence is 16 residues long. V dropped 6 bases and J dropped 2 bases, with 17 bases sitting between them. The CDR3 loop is CASSSQGPLGNQPQHF. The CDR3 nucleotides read TGTGCCAGCAGCTCACAGGGACCCCTGGGCAATCAGCCCCAGCATTTT.

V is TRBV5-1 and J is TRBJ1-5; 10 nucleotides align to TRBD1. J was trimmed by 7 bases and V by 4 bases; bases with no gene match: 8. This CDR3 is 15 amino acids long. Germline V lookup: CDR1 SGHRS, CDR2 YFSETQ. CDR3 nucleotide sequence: TGCGCCAGCAGCCGGGGGACAGGGGACGGGCAGCCCCAGCATTTT. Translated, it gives CASSRGTGDGQPQHF.

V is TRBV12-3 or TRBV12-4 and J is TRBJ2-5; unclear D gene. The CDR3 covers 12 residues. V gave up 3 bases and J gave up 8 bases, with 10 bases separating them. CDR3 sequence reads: CASSFNVETQYF. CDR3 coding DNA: TGTGCCAGCAGTTTTAACGTAGAAACCCAGTACTTC.

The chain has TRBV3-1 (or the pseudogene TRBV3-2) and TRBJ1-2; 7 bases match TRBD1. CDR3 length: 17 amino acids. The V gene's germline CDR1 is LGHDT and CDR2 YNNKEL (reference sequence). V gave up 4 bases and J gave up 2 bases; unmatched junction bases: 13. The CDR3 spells CASSRARGAGGNYGYTF. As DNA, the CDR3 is TGTGCCAGCAGCCGAGCGAGGGGGGCAGGGGGGAACTATGGCTACACCTTC.

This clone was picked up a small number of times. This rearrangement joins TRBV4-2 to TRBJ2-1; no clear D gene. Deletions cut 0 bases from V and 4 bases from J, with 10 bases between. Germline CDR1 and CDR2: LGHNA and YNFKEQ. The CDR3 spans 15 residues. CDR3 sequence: CASSQEGVLYNEQFF. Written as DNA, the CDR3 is TGTGCCAGCAGCCAAGAGGGTGTTTTATACAATGAGCAGTTCTTC.

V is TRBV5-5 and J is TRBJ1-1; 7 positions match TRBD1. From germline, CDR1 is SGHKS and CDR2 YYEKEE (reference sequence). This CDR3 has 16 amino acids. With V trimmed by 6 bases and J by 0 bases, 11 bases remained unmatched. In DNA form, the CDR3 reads TGTGCCAGCACACGACAGGGAAGTGGCGTGAACACTGAAGCTTTCTTT. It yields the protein CASTRQGSGVNTEAFF.

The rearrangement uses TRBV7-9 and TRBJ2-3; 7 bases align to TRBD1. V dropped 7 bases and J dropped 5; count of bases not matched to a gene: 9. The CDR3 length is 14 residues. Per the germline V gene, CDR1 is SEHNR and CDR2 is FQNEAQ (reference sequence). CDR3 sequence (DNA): TGTGCCAGCATTATATCCAGGGGGATAGATACGCAGTATTTT. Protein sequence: CASIISRGIDTQYF.

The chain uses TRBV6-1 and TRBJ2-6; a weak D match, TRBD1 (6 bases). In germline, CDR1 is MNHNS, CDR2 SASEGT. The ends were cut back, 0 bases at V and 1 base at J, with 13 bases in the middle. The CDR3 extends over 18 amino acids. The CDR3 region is CASSEAGGDISGANVLTF. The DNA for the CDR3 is TGTGCCAGCAGTGAAGCTGGTGGGGACATTTCTGGGGCCAACGTCCTGACTTTC.

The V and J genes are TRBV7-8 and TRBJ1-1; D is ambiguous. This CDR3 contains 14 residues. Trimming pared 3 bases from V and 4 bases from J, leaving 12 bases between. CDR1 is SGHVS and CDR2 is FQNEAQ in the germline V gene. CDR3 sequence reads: CASSFSPRGTEAFF. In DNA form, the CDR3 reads TGTGCCAGCAGCTTCTCGCCCCGAGGCACTGAAGCTTTCTTT.

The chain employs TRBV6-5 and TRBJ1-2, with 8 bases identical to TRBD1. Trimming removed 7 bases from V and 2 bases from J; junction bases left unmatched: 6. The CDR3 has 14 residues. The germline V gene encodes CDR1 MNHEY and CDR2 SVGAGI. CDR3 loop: CASTRTGTNYGYTF. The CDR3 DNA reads TGTGCCAGCACTAGGACAGGGACGAACTATGGCTACACCTTC.

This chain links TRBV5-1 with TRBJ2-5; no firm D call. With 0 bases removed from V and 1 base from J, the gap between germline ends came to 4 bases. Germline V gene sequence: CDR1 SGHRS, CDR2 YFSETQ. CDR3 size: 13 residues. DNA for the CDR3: TGCGCCAGCAGCTTGGCCATCCAAGAGACCCAGTACTTC. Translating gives CASSLAIQETQYF. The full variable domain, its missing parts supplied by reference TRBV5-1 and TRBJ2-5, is KAGVTQTPRYLIKTRGQQVTLSCSPISGHRSVSWYQQTPGQGLQFLFEYFSETQRNKGNFPGRFSGRQFSNSRSEMNVSTLELGDSALYLCASSLAIQETQYFGPGTRLLVL.

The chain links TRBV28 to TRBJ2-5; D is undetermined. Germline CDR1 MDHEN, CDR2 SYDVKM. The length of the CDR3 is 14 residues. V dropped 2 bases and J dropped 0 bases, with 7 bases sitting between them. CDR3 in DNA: TGTGCCAGCAGTTTAAGGCGGTACCAAGAGACCCAGTACTTC. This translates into CASSLRRYQETQYF.

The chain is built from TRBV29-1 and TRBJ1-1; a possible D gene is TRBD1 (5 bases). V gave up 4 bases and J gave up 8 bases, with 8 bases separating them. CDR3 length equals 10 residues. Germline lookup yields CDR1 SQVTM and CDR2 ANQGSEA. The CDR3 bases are TGCAGCGTTGGGGACCTCGAAGCTTTCTTT. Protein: CSVGDLEAFF.

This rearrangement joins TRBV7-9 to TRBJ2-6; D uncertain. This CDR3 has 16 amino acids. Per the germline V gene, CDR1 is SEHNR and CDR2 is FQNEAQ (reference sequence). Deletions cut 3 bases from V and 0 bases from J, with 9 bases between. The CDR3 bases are TGTGCCAGCAGCTTGCCCTCGAGCTCTGGGGCCAACGTCCTGACTTTC. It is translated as CASSLPSSSGANVLTF.

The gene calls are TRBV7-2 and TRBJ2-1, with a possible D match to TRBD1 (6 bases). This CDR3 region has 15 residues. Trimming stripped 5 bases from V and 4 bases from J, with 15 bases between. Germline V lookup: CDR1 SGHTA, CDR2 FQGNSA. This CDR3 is CASSPDSSSYNEQFF. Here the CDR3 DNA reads TGTGCCAGCAGCCCGGACAGCTCCTCGTACAATGAGCAGTTCTTC. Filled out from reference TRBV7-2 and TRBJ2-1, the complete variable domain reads GAGVSQSPSNKVTEKGKDVELRCDPISGHTALYWYRQSLGQGLEFLIYFQGNSAPDKSGLPSDRFSAERTGGSVSTLTIQRTQQEDSAVYLCASSPDSSSYNEQFFGPGTRLTVL.

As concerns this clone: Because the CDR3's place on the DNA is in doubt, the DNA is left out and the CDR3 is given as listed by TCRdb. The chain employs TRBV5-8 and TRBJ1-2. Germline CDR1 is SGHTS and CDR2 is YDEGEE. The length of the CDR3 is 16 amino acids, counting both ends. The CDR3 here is CASRTGLHFGVYGYTF.